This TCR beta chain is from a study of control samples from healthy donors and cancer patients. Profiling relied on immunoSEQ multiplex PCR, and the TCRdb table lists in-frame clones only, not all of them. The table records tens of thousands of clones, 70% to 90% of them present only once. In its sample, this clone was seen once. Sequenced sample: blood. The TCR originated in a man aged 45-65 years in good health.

Here the CDR3 DNA reads TGTGCCATCAGTGAGTCGATGGGGACCCTCTATGGCTACACCTTC. Amino acid sequence: CAISESMGTLYGYTF. The J gene is TRBJ1-2, the V gene TRBV10-3; a weak D match, TRBD1 (5 bases). There are 15 residues in the CDR3. In germline, CDR1 is ENHRY, CDR2 SYGVKD. V shed 0 bases and J shed 4 bases, with 12 bases lying between them.